The clone carrying this TCR beta chain was seen only a few times. Its antigen is unidentified. The sample originates from a study of human T cells and chemical hapten exposure. Looking at the study overall: Scalp application of diphenylcyclopropenone was performed weekly in patients across the entire approximately 26-week study. Regarding the study as a whole: With regard to DPC sensitization, TCRs above 1 in 1000 frequency did not change. Large CDR3 similarity clusters arose significantly more often from expanded TCRs than from controls.

Time point denoted: patch test 3, about 24 weeks after DPC sensitization. The treatment was: therapeutic diphenylcyclopropenone sensitization with weekly scalp DPC. Someone pulled total RNA out of unfractionated whole blood. TCRdb reprocessed the RACE reads via MiXCR and lists one record per CDR3 protein. Counted here are around 150,000 distinct CDR3 sequences, 25% to 35% occurring once; the ten biggest clones make up approximately 2.3%. The length of the CDR3 is 13 residues. The source material was whole blood, sampled in connection with sensitization to the hapten diphenylcyclopropenone (DPC). The origin of this receptor is a woman in her late teens or twenties with alopecia areata. Some clones in this sample may be carry-over from other donors' samples. The chain has TRBV21-1 and TRBJ1-5; the table's D call, TRBD1, has no DNA check behind it. TRBV21-1 is shown as a pseudogene. The CDR3 nucleotides are TGTGCCAGCGACGACAGGGGCAATCAGCCCCAGCATTTT. It codes for CASDDRGNQPQHF.